One sample yielded the 14 T cell receptor beta chains listed below, sequenced in a study of blood T cell repertoires in COVID-19. Clones were sequenced by immunoSEQ multiplex PCR, and TCRdb holds only the in-frame ones, with some missing. This sample has fewer than 55,000 clones, with about 86% found just once. The sequencing sample was made of peripheral blood. The receptors were sampled from an elderly woman with COVID-19, enrolled during active disease.

This clone was counted a single time. The chain combines TRBV28 with TRBJ2-7; 8 bases map to TRBD2. The CDR3 covers 15 residues. V was pared by 7 bases and J by 3 bases, with 11 bases of the junction left unmatched. The germline V gene encodes CDR1 MDHEN and CDR2 SYDVKM. This chain's CDR3 is CASTPGGGISYEQYF. CDR3 DNA: TGTGCCAGCACTCCGGGCGGGGGGATCAGCTACGAGCAGTACTTC.

This sequence joins TRBV5-1 and TRBJ2-1; 8 bases are shared with TRBD2. From germline, CDR1 is SGHRS and CDR2 YFSETQ. Losses at the gene ends were 3 bases for V and 0 bases for J; bases not matched to a gene: 2. This CDR3 is 15 amino acids long. For the CDR3, the DNA is TGCGCCAGCAGCTGGGCGGGGGGCTCCTACAATGAGCAGTTCTTC. It specifies CASSWAGGSYNEQFF.

The chain employs TRBV28 and TRBJ2-1, with 11 bases matching TRBD2. The CDR3 has 16 residues. Germline V gene sequence: CDR1 MDHEN, CDR2 SYDVKM. The V segment lost 5 bases and the J segment 4 bases; nucleotides outside the gene matches: 7. CDR3 in amino acids: CASSPPSGGPYNEQFF. The CDR3 DNA follows: TGTGCCAGCAGTCCCCCTAGCGGGGGGCCTTACAATGAGCAGTTCTTC.

The J gene is TRBJ2-1, the V gene TRBV3-1 (or the pseudogene TRBV3-2), with 9 bases identical to TRBD2. The CDR3 length is 16 residues. Per germline, CDR1 LGHDT and CDR2 YNNKEL (reference sequence). Losses at the gene ends were 4 bases for V and 3 bases for J; bases not matched to a gene: 7. CDR3 bases: TGTGCCAGCAGCCCTGAGTCTAGCGGGGTCTACAATGAGCAGTTCTTC. Residues: CASSPESSGVYNEQFF.

This clone is a singleton in its sample. V and J are TRBV6-5 and TRBJ2-1; perhaps TRBD2 as D (6 bases). The germline V gene encodes CDR1 MNHEY and CDR2 SVGAGI. There are 14 residues in the CDR3. The V and J ends lost 7 bases and 6 bases respectively, with 16 bases between them. As DNA, the CDR3 is TGTGCCAGCATCCGGGAGCTGGGCCTCAATGAGCAGTTCTTC. This encodes CASIRELGLNEQFF.

The chain combines TRBV7-3 with TRBJ2-2; D is perhaps TRBD2 (6 bases). Trimming cost V 1 base and J 5 bases, with 11 bases left between them. The CDR3 contains 15 residues. Germline values: CDR1 SGHTA, CDR2 FQGTGA. The CDR3 DNA follows: TGTGCCAGCAGCTTAAGGGACTTCGGAACCGGGGAGCTGTTTTTT. This sequence encodes CASSLRDFGTGELFF.

This sequence joins TRBV19 and TRBJ1-1; D is perhaps TRBD1 (6 bases). Trimming left V 7 bases short and J 3 bases short, with 12 bases between. The germline gives CDR1 LNHDA, CDR2 SQIVND (reference sequence). This CDR3 is built from 13 residues. CDR3 amino acids: CASKTQGDTEAFF. The CDR3 bases are TGTGCCAGTAAGACACAGGGAGACACTGAAGCTTTCTTT.

The chain combines TRBV19 with TRBJ2-4; D might be TRBD1 (5 bases). Germline V gene data show CDR1 as LNHDA and CDR2 as SQIVND (reference sequence). V gave up 3 bases and J gave up 1 base, with 13 bases separating them. CDR3 size: 16 residues. CDR3 nucleotides: TGTGCCAGTAGTATGAGGAGACAGCCTGCCAAAAACATTCAGTACTTC. This translates into CASSMRRQPAKNIQYF.

The chain employs TRBV28 and TRBJ1-3, with unresolved D. The CDR3 sequence is 11 residues long. Trimming took off 5 bases at V and 9 bases at J, with 8 bases between the two ends. Germline V gene data show CDR1 as MDHEN and CDR2 as SYDVKM. The CDR3 sequence is CASSTVFTIYF. The CDR3 DNA reads TGTGCCAGCAGTACAGTTTTCACCATATATTTT.

V is TRBV12-3 or TRBV12-4 and J is TRBJ2-7; 7 nucleotides line up with TRBD2. The CDR3 consists of 13 residues. With V trimmed by 1 base and J by 3 bases, 0 bases remained unmatched. CDR3 sequence reads: CASSLGTSYEQYF. The CDR3 nucleotides are TGTGCCAGCAGTTTAGGGACTAGCTACGAGCAGTACTTC.

This clone has more than one count but fewer than ten. The chain recombines TRBV7-8 with TRBJ2-6; 7 positions agree with TRBD2. Germline CDR1 and CDR2: SGHVS and FQNEAQ. CDR3 size: 18 residues. J gave up 1 base and V 5 bases, and 11 bases lay outside the gene matches. The CDR3 nucleotides read TGTGCCAGCAGCGGCCCCGGACTAGATTTTTCTGGGGCCAACGTCCTGACTTTC. Protein: CASSGPGLDFSGANVLTF.

This chain uses TRBV9 with TRBJ2-1; TRBD1 might be the D (5 bases). There are 15 residues in the CDR3. Germline V CDR1 and CDR2: SGDLS, YYNGEE. V was clipped by 8 bases and J by 1 base, with 16 bases between them. Here the CDR3 reads CASKPWTPSYNEQFF. The CDR3 DNA reads TGTGCCAGTAAACCCTGGACACCGTCCTACAATGAGCAGTTCTTC.

This clone showed up just a few times. The chain employs TRBV28 and TRBJ2-7; TRBD1 matches 7 bases. Germline V lookup: CDR1 MDHEN, CDR2 SYDVKM. This CDR3 is 12 amino acids long. V lost 4 bases and J lost 7; bases outside the gene matches: 4. The CDR3 region has the DNA TGTGCCAGCAGTTATAACAGGGGTGAGCAGTACTTC. This sequence encodes CASSYNRGEQYF.

The chain carries TRBV6-2 or TRBV6-3 and TRBJ1-1; maybe TRBD1 (5 bases). Germline V lookup: CDR1 MNHEY, CDR2 SVGEGT. V was shortened by 2 bases and J by 3 bases, with 22 bases between the two germline ends. The CDR3 has 18 residues. DNA for the CDR3: TGTGCCAGCAGTTACAAGTATGGACACACGTTGTGGGACACTGAAGCTTTCTTT. The encoded protein is CASSYKYGHTLWDTEAFF.